The rows below give T cell receptor beta chains drawn from one sample of a study of blood T cells in healthy people across ages. In TCRdb, the 5' RACE reads were re-called with MiXCR into one record per CDR3 protein. This sample yields 1.5 million to 2 million distinct CDR3 sequences, of which approximately 50% are seen a single time; 2% to 2.5% belongs to the top ten. The sequencing input was blood. The source is a woman aged 40 to 50 in good health. The CDR3 runs from the conserved cysteine through the conserved F or W. D genes are given only for firm matches. Part of the rows lack a size; the others show once, few, many or a class for expanded clones.

V: TRBV12-3/TRBV12-4
D: -
J: TRBJ2-5
size: -
DNA: TGTGCCAGCAGTTGGGGCCCGGGACGGGGTTTAGAGACCCAGTACTTC
CDR3: CASSWGPGRGLETQYF

V: TRBV29-1
D: -
J: TRBJ2-1
size: -
DNA: TGCAGCGTTGAAGGGAACAGCGATGAGCAGTTCTTC
CDR3: CSVEGNSDEQFF

V: TRBV13
D: TRBD2
J: TRBJ2-1
size: -
DNA: TGTGCCAGCAACCCGACCCCGGGACTAGCGGGGCGTGAGCAGTTCTTC
CDR3: CASNPTPGLAGREQFF

V: TRBV9
D: -
J: TRBJ2-3
size: -
DNA: TGTGCCAGCAGCGCCATCATGGGGTTGGGGCCCACAGATACGCAGTATTTT
CDR3: CASSAIMGLGPTDTQYF

V: TRBV27
D: TRBD1
J: TRBJ2-3
size: -
DNA: TGTGCCAGCATTTGTCCCCAGGGGGCTTGCACAGATACGCAGTATTTT
CDR3: CASICPQGACTDTQYF

V: TRBV29-1
D: -
J: TRBJ1-2
size: -
DNA: TGCAGCGTTGACCTTATACCGGGGAATAACTATGGCTACACCTTC
CDR3: CSVDLIPGNNYGYTF

V: TRBV20-1
D: TRBD2
J: TRBJ2-7
size: few
DNA: TGCAGTGCTGATAGGACTAGCGGGGGTGGCGAGCAGTACTTC
CDR3: CSADRTSGGGEQYF

V: TRBV28
D: TRBD2
J: TRBJ2-1
size: -
DNA: TGTGCCAGCAGTTTACTAGCGGGGGGGTATCTGCAGTTCTTC
CDR3: CASSLLAGGYLQFF

V: TRBV20-1
D: TRBD1
J: TRBJ2-7
size: few
DNA: TGCAGTGCCCGGGACAGCCACTACGAGCAGTACTTC
CDR3: CSARDSHYEQYF

V: TRBV6-2/TRBV6-3
D: TRBD1
J: TRBJ2-5
size: -
DNA: TGTGCCAGCAGTTACCGGGGACAGGACCGGGAGACCCAGTACTTC
CDR3: CASSYRGQDRETQYF

V: TRBV4-3
D: -
J: TRBJ2-5
size: few
DNA: TGCGCCAGCAGCCAAGATAAAACTAGGGAAGAGACCCAGTACTTC
CDR3: CASSQDKTREETQYF

V: TRBV10-3
D: -
J: TRBJ2-3
size: -
DNA: TGTGCCATCAGTGAGTCCCCCGGGACGGGGACAGATACGCAGTATTTT
CDR3: CAISESPGTGTDTQYF

V: TRBV9
D: TRBD2
J: TRBJ2-3
size: -
DNA: TGTGTCAGCAGTAGACTAGCGGGGGACATCACAGATACGCAGTATTTT
CDR3: CVSSRLAGDITDTQYF

V: TRBV24-1
D: -
J: TRBJ2-5
size: -
DNA: TGTGCCACCACGGCAGGGGATCGAGAGACCCAGTACTTC
CDR3: CATTAGDRETQYF

V: TRBV6-1
D: TRBD2
J: TRBJ2-5
size: once
DNA: TGTGCCAGCAGTGAATTGGAACGCGGGGGGGCCGTGAGGAAGACCCAGTACTTC
CDR3: CASSELERGGAVRKTQYF

V: TRBV3-1
D: -
J: TRBJ2-1
size: -
DNA: TGTGCCAGCAGCCAAGATCGTACCAATGAGCAGTTCTTC
CDR3: CASSQDRTNEQFF

V: TRBV12-3/TRBV12-4
D: -
J: TRBJ1-4
size: -
DNA: TGTGCCAGCAGCTCCGGACAGTCTCTTAATGAAAAACTGTTTTTT
CDR3: CASSSGQSLNEKLFF

V: TRBV20-1
D: -
J: TRBJ1-2
size: -
DNA: TGCAGTGCCCAACCCAGTACGTACCAAGGCTACACCTTC
CDR3: CSAQPSTYQGYTF

V: TRBV20-1
D: TRBD2
J: TRBJ2-1
size: -
DNA: TGCAGTGCTCTAAGCGGGGGAACCTACAATGAGCAGTTCTTC
CDR3: CSALSGGTYNEQFF

V: TRBV20-1
D: -
J: TRBJ1-2
size: few
DNA: TGCAGTGCTTTCCAGCCCGGGCATAACTATGGCTACACCTTC
CDR3: CSAFQPGHNYGYTF

V: TRBV9
D: TRBD1
J: TRBJ1-5
size: few
DNA: TGTGCCAGCAGCGGACAGGGGGGTTTGCATCAGCCCCAGCATTTT
CDR3: CASSGQGGLHQPQHF

V: TRBV5-1
D: TRBD1
J: TRBJ2-4
size: few
DNA: TGCGCCAGCAGGGCAGGGGGCAGAAACATTCAGTACTTC
CDR3: CASRAGGRNIQYF

V: TRBV27
D: -
J: TRBJ1-5
size: -
DNA: TGTGCCACGGGTCGGCGGCTCAATCAGCCCCAGCATTTT
CDR3: CATGRRLNQPQHF

V: TRBV6-5
D: -
J: TRBJ1-2
size: -
DNA: TGTGCCAGCAGTCCGACCGGGCCGGCCTATGGCTACACCTTC
CDR3: CASSPTGPAYGYTF

V: TRBV9
D: -
J: TRBJ2-3
size: few
DNA: TGTGCCAGCAGCGTAGTTCCTCCCGGGCAGGGAGCAGATACGCAGTATTTT
CDR3: CASSVVPPGQGADTQYF

V: TRBV5-1
D: -
J: TRBJ2-3
size: -
DNA: TGCGCCAGCAGCTCGCGGGCGAGGCGGCAGAACACAGATACGCAGTATTTT
CDR3: CASSSRARRQNTDTQYF

V: TRBV6-2/TRBV6-3
D: -
J: TRBJ2-1
size: -
DNA: TGTGCCACCTACAACCTCGGGACATCGACCCGAAATGAGCAGTTCTTC
CDR3: CATYNLGTSTRNEQFF